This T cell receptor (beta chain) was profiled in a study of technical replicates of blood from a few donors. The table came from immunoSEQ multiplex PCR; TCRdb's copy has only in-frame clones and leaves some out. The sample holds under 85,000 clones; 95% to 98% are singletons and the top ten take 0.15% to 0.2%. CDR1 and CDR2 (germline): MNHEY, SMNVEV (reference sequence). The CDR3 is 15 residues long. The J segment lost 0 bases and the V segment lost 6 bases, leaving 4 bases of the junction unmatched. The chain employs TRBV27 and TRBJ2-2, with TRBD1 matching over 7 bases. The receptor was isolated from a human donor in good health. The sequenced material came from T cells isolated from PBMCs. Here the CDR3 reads CASRPGQANTGELFF. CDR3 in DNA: TGTGCCAGCAGGCCTGGACAGGCGAACACCGGGGAGCTGTTTTTT.